These 28 T cell receptor beta chains originate from one sample sequenced in a study of human T cells and chemical hapten exposure. Each CDR3 protein gets one entry after TCRdb re-called the RACE reads with MiXCR. The sample lists 150,000 to 200,000 distinct CDR3 sequences; roughly 15% were seen once. The sample's time point: patch test 1, 2 weeks after DPC sensitization. Treatment defined: therapeutic diphenylcyclopropenone sensitization with weekly scalp DPC. Sequenced here: whole blood, sampled in connection with sensitization to the hapten diphenylcyclopropenone (DPC). These receptors originate from a woman aged 25 to 39 with alopecia areata. Some clones in this sample may be carry-over from other donors' samples.

This chain joins TRBV6-6 and TRBJ2-5, with D perhaps matching TRBD2 (6 bases). Per germline, CDR1 MNHNY and CDR2 SVGAGI (reference sequence). V shed 0 bases and J shed 1 base, with 12 bases lying between them. This CDR3 has 16 residues. The DNA for the CDR3 is TGTGCCAGCAGTTACTCGACTCAAGCGGGCCAAGAGACCCAGTACTTC. Protein product: CASSYSTQAGQETQYF.

The rearrangement joins TRBV4-3 to TRBJ2-3, with D perhaps matching TRBD2 (6 bases). The CDR3 loop spans 15 amino acids. Trimming shortened V by 0 bases and J by 6 bases, and 13 bases separated the two germline ends. Germline values: CDR1 LGHNA, CDR2 YSLEER. The CDR3 nucleotides are TGCGCCAGCAGCCAAGAAGGAGGGGCCTGGGATACGCAGTATTTT. Its translation is CASSQEGGAWDTQYF.

This chain joins TRBV7-9 and TRBJ1-1; D is unclear. The length of the CDR3 is 12 residues. Trimming took off 5 bases at V and 5 bases at J, with 9 bases between the two ends. The germline gives CDR1 SEHNR, CDR2 FQNEAQ (reference sequence). DNA for the CDR3: TGTGCCAGCAGCCCCCATGGGACTGAAGCTTTCTTT. Its translation: CASSPHGTEAFF.

The sample holds many counts of this clonotype. The CDR3 nucleotides read TGTGCCAGCAGTTCCTTCCCAGGGCGGGATACGCAGTATTTT. As protein: CASSSFPGRDTQYF. The chain is built from TRBV6-6 and TRBJ2-3, with a tentative D call TRBD1 (5 bases). The V end lost 4 bases, the J end lost 6 bases, and 14 bases lay between the germline ends. CDR1 and CDR2 (germline): MNHNY, SVGAGI (reference sequence). The CDR3 totals 14 residues.

In its sample, this clonotype was seen a few times. This chain links TRBV4-3 with TRBJ2-5, with 9 bases fitting TRBD1. CDR3 length: 18 residues. Germline CDR1 and CDR2: LGHNA and YSLEER. With V trimmed by 0 bases and J by 3 bases, 11 bases remained unmatched. CDR3 residues: CASSQDPPETGGEETQYF. Here the CDR3 DNA reads TGCGCCAGCAGCCAAGATCCTCCGGAAACAGGGGGCGAAGAGACCCAGTACTTC.

J is TRBJ2-1 and V is TRBV7-2, with D hard to call. Trimming took off 5 bases at V and 5 bases at J, with 10 bases between the two ends. This CDR3 region has 13 residues. The germline V gene encodes CDR1 SGHTA and CDR2 FQGNSA. Written as DNA, the CDR3 is TGTGCCAGCAGCCCCCGTTTTAACAATGAGCAGTTCTTC. Its protein is CASSPRFNNEQFF. The full variable domain, in which reference TRBV7-2 and TRBJ2-1 provide the parts outside the CDR3, is GAGVSQSPSNKVTEKGKDVELRCDPISGHTALYWYRQSLGQGLEFLIYFQGNSAPDKSGLPSDRFSAERTGGSVSTLTIQRTQQEDSAVYLCASSPRFNNEQFFGPGTRLTVL.

Of note for this clonotype: The CDR3 does not end in the conserved phenylalanine or tryptophan, so this is likely a read error. The CDR3 sequence is CASSFEDTNEQFS. CDR3 bases: TGTGCCAGCAGTTTTGAGGATACCAATGAGCAGTTCTCC. V usage is TRBV12-3 or TRBV12-4 and J usage is TRBJ2-1; D unresolved. The CDR3 contains 13 residues. V lost 3 bases, J lost 6 bases, and 9 bases lay in between.

This clonotype showed up just a few times. The chain has TRBV29-1 and TRBJ2-3; 9 nucleotides match TRBD1. V shed 7 bases and J 5 bases; nucleotides not matched to a gene: 10. The germline V gene encodes CDR1 SQVTM and CDR2 ANQGSEA. This CDR3 is 14 amino acids long. The CDR3 DNA is TGCAGCGGGGATCCGGGACAGGGAGTAGATACGCAGTATTTT. Translated, it gives CSGDPGQGVDTQYF.

V and J are TRBV12-3 or TRBV12-4 and TRBJ2-2; 8 positions agree with TRBD2. Trimming cost V 2 bases and J 4 bases; bases outside gene matches: 6. The CDR3 length is 16 residues. CDR3 nucleotides: TGTGCCAGCAGTTTACCCAGCGGGGGAACCACCGGGGAGCTGTTTTTT. Its protein product is CASSLPSGGTTGELFF.

This clonotype was observed a few times. The J gene is TRBJ2-7, the V gene TRBV2; 13 bases match TRBD2. With V trimmed by 8 bases and J by 7 bases, 11 bases remained unmatched. The CDR3 spans 15 residues. Germline V gene data show CDR1 as SNHLY and CDR2 as FYNNEI. CDR3 in DNA: TGTGCCAGCGCCGCTCCGGGACTAGCGGGGCGAGAGCAGTACTTC. It codes for CASAAPGLAGREQYF. The whole variable domain, filled in from reference TRBV2 and TRBJ2-7, reads EPEVTQTPSHQVTQMGQEVILRCVPISNHLYFYWYRQILGQKVEFLVSFYNNEISEKSEIFDDQFSVERPDGSNFTLKIRSTKLEDSAMYFCASAAPGLAGREQYFGPGTRLTVT.

V usage is TRBV7-9 and J usage is TRBJ2-5; D possibly corresponds to TRBD2 (5 bases). V was pared by 2 bases and J by 1 base, with 11 bases between. CDR3 size: 15 residues. Germline values: CDR1 SEHNR, CDR2 FQNEAQ (reference sequence). The DNA of the CDR3 is TGTGCCAGCAGCTTACCAGCGGCGGCCCAAGAGACCCAGTACTTC. Amino acids: CASSLPAAAQETQYF.

This clonotype appeared many times. CDR3 nucleotide sequence: TGTGCCAGCAGCGTATCTGTCACCGGGGAGCTGTTTTTT. Translated: CASSVSVTGELFF. The chain couples TRBV9 to TRBJ2-2; D gene uncertain. Between the trimmed V and J ends, which lost 1 base and 4 bases, there was a span of 5 bases. Germline CDR1 reads SGDLS; CDR2 reads YYNGEE. This CDR3 contains 13 residues.

This clonotype was seen a few times. The genes are TRBV20-1 and TRBJ1-4; no clear D gene. Germline assignment: CDR1 DFQATT and CDR2 SNEGSKA (reference sequence). V was shortened by 5 bases and J by 4 bases, with 5 bases between the two germline ends. The CDR3 loop spans 11 amino acids. CDR3 sequence reads: CSALGNEKLFF. The CDR3, as DNA: TGCAGTGCTCTGGGTAATGAAAAACTGTTTTTT.

The chain uses TRBV19 and TRBJ2-1, with D perhaps given as TRBD1 or TRBD2 (5 bases each). The CDR3 runs 14 residues. V was trimmed by 5 bases and J by 9 bases, leaving 17 bases between them. Germline loops: CDR1 LNHDA, CDR2 SQIVND (reference sequence). The CDR3 DNA reads TGTGCCAGTAGTCTTCTGGGACCCTTTAGTGAGCAGTTCTTC. This translates into CASSLLGPFSEQFF.

In this sample, this clonotype turned up many times. This chain connects TRBV29-1 to TRBJ1-5, with 7 bases that match TRBD1. Trimming removed 6 bases from V and 6 bases from J; junction bases left unmatched: 14. CDR1 and CDR2 from the germline V gene are SQVTM and ANQGSEA. The CDR3 runs 15 residues. CDR3 nucleotides: TGCAGCGTAGGACAGGAGGTGTTCTACTTTCAGCCCCAGCATTTT. Its protein product is CSVGQEVFYFQPQHF.

This chain uses TRBV9 with TRBJ1-1; no reliable D call. There are 15 residues in the CDR3. Germline CDR1 SGDLS, CDR2 YYNGEE. Trimming removed 3 bases at V and 0 bases at J, with 12 bases between. CDR3 residues: CASSAWTEMNTEAFF. CDR3 DNA sequence: TGTGCCAGCAGCGCATGGACCGAAATGAACACTGAAGCTTTCTTT.

In its sample, this clonotype was seen many times. The chain recombines TRBV12-3 or TRBV12-4 with TRBJ1-5; D ambiguous. The germline V and J ends were trimmed by 3 bases and 1 base, with 4 bases remaining between them. This CDR3 has 13 residues. CDR3 nucleotides: TGTGCCAGCAGTTTTATCAGCAATCAGCCCCAGCATTTT. Protein product: CASSFISNQPQHF.

About this clonotype: The CDR3 does not close with the conserved phenylalanine or tryptophan, likely indicating a read error. The genes are TRBV29-1 and TRBJ2-3; either TRBD1 or TRBD2 may fit D (5 bases each). This CDR3 is 15 amino acids long. Germline CDR1 and CDR2: SQVTM and ANQGSEA. V was shortened by 2 bases and J by 2 bases, with 14 bases between the two germline ends. This CDR3 reads CSVENRRSPTDTQYI. DNA of the CDR3: TGCAGCGTTGAAAACAGGAGGAGTCCCACAGATACGCAGTATATT.

This clonotype was observed a single time. This chain links TRBV5-6 with TRBJ2-1; 8 positions agree with TRBD2. Germline lookup yields CDR1 SGHDT and CDR2 YYEEEE. The CDR3 has 16 residues. With 4 bases clipped from V and 6 bases from J, the junction kept 12 bases outside the gene matches. Here the CDR3 reads CASSPLLAVGSNEQFF. CDR3 in DNA: TGTGCCAGCAGCCCGTTACTAGCGGTGGGATCCAATGAGCAGTTCTTC.

This clonotype was counted a few times. The chain employs TRBV20-1 and TRBJ2-7, with D possibly TRBD1 on 6 matching bases. The CDR3 is 13 residues long. The germline V and J ends were trimmed by 5 bases and 7 bases, with 18 bases remaining between them. Germline CDR1 reads DFQATT; CDR2 reads SNEGSKA (reference sequence). For the CDR3, the DNA is TGCAGTGCTTCGAGAGGGGGAGAGGAAGAGCAGTACTTC. It is translated as CSASRGGEEEQYF.

The chain uses TRBV7-6 and TRBJ2-5; D is uncertain. This CDR3 is 16 amino acids long. The V and J ends lost 4 bases and 1 base respectively, with 16 bases between them. Germline assignment: CDR1 SGHVS and CDR2 FNYEAQ. The CDR3 DNA reads TGTGCCAGCAGCTCGAACTCAGGACCCCTCCAAGAGACCCAGTACTTC. Translating it yields CASSSNSGPLQETQYF.

This clonotype came up many times. The CDR3 carries no conserved terminal phenylalanine or tryptophan, so it likely arises from a read error. CDR3 sequence reads: CASSEQDISNQPQHL. CDR3 coding DNA: TGTGCCAGCAGTGAGCAGGACATTAGCAATCAGCCCCAGCATCTT. V gene TRBV6-1 combines with J gene TRBJ1-5; possibly TRBD1 for D (5 bases). Trimming cost V 3 bases and J 0 bases, with 9 bases left between them. The germline V gene has CDR1 MNHNS and CDR2 SASEGT. This CDR3 region has 15 residues.

CDR3 in amino acids: CASSQDSKGADVHTEAFF. CDR3 nucleotide sequence: TGTGCCAGCAGCCAAGATTCGAAGGGAGCCGATGTGCACACTGAAGCTTTCTTT. The V call is TRBV3-2, the J call TRBJ1-1. TRBV3-2 is an annotated pseudogene. This CDR3 is built from 18 residues.

In this sample, this clonotype turned up a few times. Mismatch with germline at one junction end may stem from a read error. This rearrangement joins TRBV6-6 to TRBJ2-7; perhaps TRBD1 as D (5 bases). Germline loops: CDR1 MNHNY, CDR2 SVGAGI (reference sequence). This CDR3 spans 15 amino acids. In DNA form, the CDR3 reads TGTGCCAGCAGTTACCAGAGACAGTCACCAGATACCCGCCTATTC. Translated, it gives CASSYQRQSPDTRLF.

This clonotype came up a few times. This chain uses TRBV29-1 with TRBJ1-6, with TRBD1 identical over 9 bases. Germline V gene sequence: CDR1 SQVTM, CDR2 ANQGSEA. J lost 9 bases, V lost 6 bases, and 9 bases had no gene match. The CDR3 totals 14 residues. CDR3 nucleotide sequence: TGCAGCGTCCTAAAAACAGGGGGCGGTTCACCCCTCCACTTT. Encoded protein: CSVLKTGGGSPLHF.

In this sample, this clonotype turned up a few times. The V call is TRBV12-3 or TRBV12-4, the J call TRBJ2-3; 9 bases match TRBD1. The ends lost 7 bases at V and 4 bases at J; junction bases unmatched: 6. CDR3 size: 14 residues. This chain's CDR3 is CASTPGQGSDTQYF. In DNA, the CDR3 is TGTGCCAGCACCCCGGGACAGGGATCAGATACGCAGTATTTT.

The chain joins TRBV29-1 to TRBJ2-5; 7 bases are shared with TRBD2. Germline CDR1 is SQVTM and CDR2 is ANQGSEA. The CDR3 runs 14 residues. J lost 2 bases, V lost 4 bases, and 7 bases had no gene match. In DNA, the CDR3 is TGCAGCGTTGGAGCCGGGGGGTTTCAAGAGACCCAGTACTTC. Translated, it gives CSVGAGGFQETQYF.

Ten or more counts support this clonotype. This rearrangement joins TRBV28 to TRBJ1-5; 8 positions match TRBD1. Germline-derived CDR1 and CDR2 are MDHEN and SYDVKM. The CDR3 contains 15 residues. Trimming at V came to 5 bases and at J to 4 bases, leaving 7 bases not matched to a gene. CDR3 bases: TGTGCCAGCAGTGCCGGGACAGGTACTAATCAGCCCCAGCATTTT. Its protein product is CASSAGTGTNQPQHF. Full variable domain (rest looked up from reference TRBV28 and TRBJ1-5): DVKVTQSSRYLVKRTGEKVFLECVQDMDHENMFWYRQDPGLGLRLIYFSYDVKMKEKGDIPEGYSVSREKKERFSLILESASTNQTSMYLCASSAGTGTNQPQHFGDGTRLSIL.